One and the same sample provided the 10 T cell receptor beta chains below, sequenced in a study of blood T cell repertoires in COVID-19. The assay was immunoSEQ multiplex PCR, and TCRdb's table has in-frame clones only and misses some. Among 160,000 or so clones listed, around 90% were seen once. Sequences were obtained from peripheral blood. The receptors shown here come from a man in his fifties or sixties with acute or convalescent COVID-19.

The V and J genes are TRBV18 and TRBJ1-5; tentatively, D is TRBD1 (6 bases). V was shortened by 1 base and J by 9 bases, with 13 bases between the two germline ends. The V gene's germline CDR1 is KGHSH and CDR2 LQKENI. This CDR3 contains 14 residues. As DNA, the CDR3 is TGTGCCAGCTCACCACTAGGGGGGGACGGGCCCCAGCATTTT. This sequence encodes CASSPLGGDGPQHF. Using reference TRBV18 and TRBJ1-5 for the parts outside the CDR3, the full variable domain is NAGVMQNPRHLVRRRGQEARLRCSPMKGHSHVYWYRQLPEEGLKFMVYLQKENIIDESGMPKERFSAEFPKEGPSILRIQQVVRGDSAAYFCASSPLGGDGPQHFGDGTRLSIL.

The chain joins TRBV3-1 (or the pseudogene TRBV3-2) to TRBJ1-3; 7 nucleotides agree with TRBD1. With 3 bases clipped from V and 11 bases from J, the junction kept 7 bases outside the gene matches. The CDR3 is made up of 13 amino acids. Germline CDR1 and CDR2: LGHDT and YNNKEL (reference sequence). The CDR3 loop is CASSQAGGLSIYF. In DNA form, the CDR3 reads TGTGCCAGCAGCCAGGCAGGGGGGCTCTCCATATATTTT.

The V and J genes are TRBV29-1 and TRBJ2-1, with 7 bases aligning to TRBD1. J lost 8 bases, V lost 5 bases, and 12 bases had no gene match. Germline values: CDR1 SQVTM, CDR2 ANQGSEA. The CDR3 covers 14 residues. This CDR3 reads CSVRQGIGLDEQFF. The DNA for the CDR3 is TGCAGCGTTCGACAGGGTATCGGTCTAGATGAGCAGTTCTTC.

The sample holds one count of this clone. This chain connects TRBV6-2 or TRBV6-3 to TRBJ2-7; no clear D gene. The J call may be mistaken, given a closer DNA end match to TRBJ2-5. Germline V gene sequence: CDR1 MNHEY, CDR2 SVGEGT. This CDR3 is 12 amino acids long. The CDR3 is CASSYSPQTQYF. The DNA of the CDR3 is TGTGCCAGCAGTTACTCCCCACAGACCCAGTACTTC.

The V call is TRBV2, the J call TRBJ1-4; D remains ambiguous. The ends were cut back, 5 bases at V and 10 bases at J, with 14 bases in the middle. The CDR3 totals 13 residues. The germline V gene has CDR1 SNHLY and CDR2 FYNNEI. CDR3 nucleotides: TGTGCCAGCAGTCCGTCCCTGAGCCTAAAACTGTTTTTT. It yields the protein CASSPSLSLKLFF.

This sequence joins TRBV3-1 (or the pseudogene TRBV3-2) and TRBJ1-1; 12 bases fit TRBD1. This CDR3 is built from 15 residues. The V gene end was trimmed by 4 bases and the J gene end by 10 bases; junction bases not matched to a gene: 10. Germline-derived CDR1 and CDR2 are LGHDT and YNNKEL (reference sequence). In nucleotides, the CDR3 is TGTGCCAGCAGCCTGTCCGGGACAGGGGGCTTGGCAGCTTTCTTT. Its translation is CASSLSGTGGLAAFF.

V and J are TRBV9 and TRBJ2-5; D is uncertain. In germline, CDR1 is SGDLS, CDR2 YYNGEE. The CDR3 covers 14 residues. Trimming took 3 bases from V and 5 from J, leaving 14 bases between them. The CDR3 bases are TGTGCCAGCAGCGGAGACGTTTCGCGGGAGACCCAGTACTTC. As protein: CASSGDVSRETQYF.

This clone was detected only once. The chain links TRBV5-1 to TRBJ2-2; TRBD2 might be the D (5 bases). CDR1 is SGHRS, CDR2 YFSETQ, per germline. The CDR3 loop spans 16 amino acids. V lost 1 base, J lost 0 bases, and 10 bases lay in between. For the CDR3, the DNA is TGCGCCAGCAGCTTGTATGGTAGCGCGAACACCGGGGAGCTGTTTTTT. It translates to CASSLYGSANTGELFF.

V and J are TRBV3-1 (or the pseudogene TRBV3-2) and TRBJ2-5, with TRBD1 identical over 9 bases. CDR3 length: 15 residues. Looked up from germline, CDR1 is LGHDT and CDR2 is YNNKEL (reference sequence). The V gene end was trimmed by 4 bases and the J gene end by 2 bases; junction bases not matched to a gene: 5. CDR3 bases: TGTGCCAGCAGCCTTCCGGGACAGGGACAAGAGACCCAGTACTTC. Its protein product is CASSLPGQGQETQYF.

The rearrangement uses TRBV19 and TRBJ1-2; D is perhaps TRBD1 (5 bases). V was cut by 5 bases and J by 4 bases, with 14 bases left in between. The germline V gene has CDR1 LNHDA and CDR2 SQIVND (reference sequence). The CDR3 is made up of 14 amino acids. CDR3 protein: CASSPGGTSYGYTF. DNA for the CDR3: TGTGCCAGTAGTCCGGGGGGGACGAGCTATGGCTACACCTTC.